A selection of T cell receptor beta chains follows, all from one sample in a study of blood T cell repertoires in COVID-19. Sequenced by immunoSEQ multiplex PCR; TCRdb stores in-frame clones only, minus some. Here the sample spans about 110,000 clones, 65% to 80% being singletons. Source material: peripheral blood. Every receptor here comes from a human donor with acute or convalescent COVID-19. The donor label of this sample is uncertain. Both conserved end residues are part of each CDR3. Each record gives: D gene, J gene, clone size, V gene, CDR3 DNA, CDR3 protein. The D gene is left open where the match is weak. For some rows the clone size is stated as once, few or many, or as a class when expanded; others skip it.

>TRBD1|TRBJ1-1|-|TRBV18
TGTGCCAGCTCAGCCAACAGGGGGCGCACTGAAGCTTTCTTT
CASSANRGRTEAFF
>-|TRBJ1-2|few|TRBV5-1
TGCGCCAGCAACGATAAACCAGGCGTGGGGGCGCGGCACACCTTC
CASNDKPGVGARHTF
>-|TRBJ2-1|-|TRBV3-1/TRBV3-2
TGTGCCAGCAGGCGAAGTCTGAGCTCCTACAATGAGCAGTTCTTC
CASRRSLSSYNEQFF
>-|TRBJ1-2|-|TRBV3-1/TRBV3-2
TGTGCCAGCAGTTCGGCGGAGGGGCTCTATGGCTACACCTTC
CASSSAEGLYGYTF
>-|TRBJ2-1|-|TRBV4-2
TGTGCCAGCAGCCAAGATGGAGTGGAGCAGTTCTTC
CASSQDGVEQFF
>-|TRBJ2-6|few|TRBV4-1
TGCGCCAGCAGCCAAGAATGGGAGGCCTCCGGCTCTGGGGCCAACGTCCTGACTTTC
CASSQEWEASGSGANVLTF
>TRBD1|TRBJ1-1|few|TRBV6-4
TGTGCCAGCAGTGCAGAACAGGGGGGGAACGCTTTCTTT
CASSAEQGGNAFF
>TRBD2|TRBJ2-3|-|TRBV6-1
TGTGCCAGCAGTGATCTAGCGGGGGGGCTCACAGATACGCAGTATTTT
CASSDLAGGLTDTQYF
>TRBD1|TRBJ1-2|-|TRBV6-5
TGTGCCAGCAGTTACTCGGCAGGGGGCGAGGGCTACACCTTC
CASSYSAGGEGYTF
>-|TRBJ1-6|-|TRBV5-1
TGCGCCAGCAGCCGAGGAGTAGGGGAGGGGAATTCACCCCTCCACTTT
CASSRGVGEGNSPLHF
>TRBD1|TRBJ2-7|-|TRBV7-6
TGTGCCAGCAGCATCGGGACAGTGTACGAGCAGTACTTC
CASSIGTVYEQYF
>-|TRBJ2-4|-|TRBV5-1
TGCGCCAGCAGCTTGGATGAGGGCAGGGGCAATCTGTACTTC
CASSLDEGRGNLYF
>-|TRBJ1-6|-|TRBV6-7
TGTGTTCAGGGTTATAATTCACCCCTCCACTTT
CVQGYNSPLHF
>TRBD1|TRBJ1-5|-|TRBV6-5
TGTGCCAGCAGGAAAGACAGGGCGGGCAATCAGCCCCAGCATTTT
CASRKDRAGNQPQHF
>TRBD1|TRBJ2-3|many|TRBV3-1/TRBV3-2
TGTGCCAGCAGCTCCTCCAGCCTCGACAGGGGTTTTACAGATACGCAGTATTTT
CASSSSSLDRGFTDTQYF
>TRBD1|TRBJ1-2|-|TRBV6-2/TRBV6-3
TGTGCCAGCAGCAGGGACAGGTCCAGAGGCTACACCTTC
CASSRDRSRGYTF
>-|TRBJ1-2|-|TRBV27
TGTGCCAGCAGTACGGGGGGAGTCCGCTATGGCTACACCTTC
CASSTGGVRYGYTF
>-|TRBJ2-3|-|TRBV18
TGTGCCAGCTCACCAGCCCTGACGGGGGTGGCAGATACGCAGTATTTT
CASSPALTGVADTQYF
>TRBD1|TRBJ2-6|-|TRBV4-1
TGCGCCAGCAGCCATGACCCTATGACGGGACAGGGTATCTCTGGGGCCAACGTCCTGACTTTC
CASSHDPMTGQGISGANVLTF
>-|TRBJ2-2|-|TRBV11-2
TGTGCCGTCAGGGGTCCCGGGGTCACCGGGGAGCTGTTTTTT
CAVRGPGVTGELFF
>TRBD1|TRBJ2-1|-|TRBV7-3
TGTGCCAGCAGCTCGTTGGACAGGGGACTCAATGAGCAGTTCTTC
CASSSLDRGLNEQFF
>TRBD1|TRBJ2-4|-|TRBV19
TGTGCCAGTAGTACTCGACAGGGGATCAAAAACATTCAGTACTTC
CASSTRQGIKNIQYF
>-|TRBJ1-1|-|TRBV6-5
TGTGCCAGCAGTTACGGGTGGGCGAACACTGAAGCTTTCTTT
CASSYGWANTEAFF
>-|TRBJ1-2|-|TRBV4-1
TGCGCCAGCAGCCACCCGACAGGCTCCAGGGCTAACTATGGCTACACCTTC
CASSHPTGSRANYGYTF
>-|TRBJ2-3|-|TRBV4-1
TGCGCCAGCAGCCAAGATAATGGCAGGGGGGCAGATACGCAGTATTTT
CASSQDNGRGADTQYF
>TRBD1|TRBJ2-1|many|TRBV15
TGTGCCACCAGCCGGCACAGGGGGAATGAGCAGTTCTTC
CATSRHRGNEQFF
>-|TRBJ1-2|-|TRBV2
TGTGCCAGCAGTGAAAATCGGGGCTACACCTTC
CASSENRGYTF
>-|TRBJ1-5|few|TRBV6-1
TGTGCCAGCAGTGAAACCTGGGCTCTCGACAATCAGCCCCAGCATTTT
CASSETWALDNQPQHF
>TRBD2|TRBJ2-3|-|TRBV2
TGTGCCAGCAGTGTAGCGGGGGGGAATACGCAGTATTTT
CASSVAGGNTQYF
>-|TRBJ1-5|few|TRBV21-1
TGTGCCAGCAGCCAAAGGGGTGGTCAGCCCCAGCATTTT
CASSQRGGQPQHF
>-|TRBJ2-3|few|TRBV3-1/TRBV3-2
TGTGCCAGCAGCCAACTTAGGGGCGATACGCAGTATTTT
CASSQLRGDTQYF
>TRBD1|TRBJ1-2|-|TRBV6-2/TRBV6-3
TGTGCCAGCAGTTGGGACAGGAGGAACTATGGCTACACCTTC
CASSWDRRNYGYTF
>TRBD1|TRBJ2-7|-|TRBV9
TGTGCCAGCAGCGTAGGAGTTAAGGGCAGGGGGCTCCTCCCCCCCTACGAGCAGTACTTC
CASSVGVKGRGLLPPYEQYF
>-|TRBJ2-2|-|TRBV29-1
TGCAGCGTTGATTCCGGGGGTCCCGGGACCGGGGAGCTGTTTTTT
CSVDSGGPGTGELFF
>-|TRBJ1-4|-|TRBV7-9
TGTGCCAGCAGCTTGGGGGCGGGGGTTAATGAAAAACTGTTTTTT
CASSLGAGVNEKLFF
>TRBD1|TRBJ2-7|-|TRBV5-1
TGCGCCAGCAGCTTAGGGACAGGGGTAGGCGAGCAGTACTTC
CASSLGTGVGEQYF